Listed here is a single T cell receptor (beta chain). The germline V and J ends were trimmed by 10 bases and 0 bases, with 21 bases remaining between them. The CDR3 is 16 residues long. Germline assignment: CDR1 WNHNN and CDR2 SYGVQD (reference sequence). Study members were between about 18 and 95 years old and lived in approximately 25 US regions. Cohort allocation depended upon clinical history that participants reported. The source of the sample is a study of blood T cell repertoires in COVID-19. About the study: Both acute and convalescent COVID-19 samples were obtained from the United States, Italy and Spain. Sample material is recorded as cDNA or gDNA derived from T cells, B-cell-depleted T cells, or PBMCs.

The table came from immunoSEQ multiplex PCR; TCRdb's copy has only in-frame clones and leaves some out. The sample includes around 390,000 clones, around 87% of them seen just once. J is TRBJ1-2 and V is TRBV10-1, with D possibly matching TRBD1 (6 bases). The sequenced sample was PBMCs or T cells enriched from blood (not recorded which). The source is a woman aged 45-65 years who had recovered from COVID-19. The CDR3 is CANLDRPNDPNYGYTF. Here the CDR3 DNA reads TGCGCCAACCTAGACAGGCCTAACGACCCTAACTATGGCTACACCTTC.